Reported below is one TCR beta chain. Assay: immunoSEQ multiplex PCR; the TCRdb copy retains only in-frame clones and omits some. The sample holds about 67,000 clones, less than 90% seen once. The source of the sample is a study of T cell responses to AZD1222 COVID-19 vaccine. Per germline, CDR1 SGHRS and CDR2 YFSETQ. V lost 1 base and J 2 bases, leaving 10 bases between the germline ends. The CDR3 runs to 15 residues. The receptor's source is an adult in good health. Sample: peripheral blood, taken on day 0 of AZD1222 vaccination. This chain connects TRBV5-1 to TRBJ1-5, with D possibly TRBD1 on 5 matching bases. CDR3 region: CASSLTGGGNQPQHF. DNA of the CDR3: TGCGCCAGCAGCTTGACAGGCGGAGGCAATCAGCCCCAGCATTTT.